Following are 8 T cell receptor beta chains from one sample sequenced in a study of blood T cell repertoires in COVID-19. Sequencing used immunoSEQ multiplex PCR; TCRdb keeps in-frame clones, though not all of them. Here the sample spans about 220,000 clones, around four fifths being singletons. The material sequenced was PBMCs or T cells enriched from blood (not recorded which). The receptors shown here come from a man aged 40-55 years who had recovered from COVID-19.

The DNA of the CDR3 is TGTGCCAGCATGGTTATAGGGACAGGAGCCTATGAGCAGTTCTTC. It translates to CASMVIGTGAYEQFF. The rearrangement joins TRBV6-5 to TRBJ2-1; 8 bases match TRBD1. J lost 8 bases, V lost 7 bases, and 13 bases had no gene match. CDR3 length equals 15 residues. Germline V lookup: CDR1 MNHEY, CDR2 SVGAGI.

The chain couples TRBV4-3 to TRBJ2-1; 10 bases line up with TRBD1. V lost 6 bases, J lost 6 bases, and 5 bases stayed unmatched. CDR1 and CDR2 from the germline V gene are LGHNA and YSLEER. The CDR3 has 14 residues. The CDR3 region is CASRRQGAGNEQFF. CDR3 sequence (DNA): TGCGCCAGCAGGAGACAGGGGGCCGGCAATGAGCAGTTCTTC.

The CDR3 loop reads CAWRRQGGISNEQYF. CDR3 coding DNA: TGTGCCTGGAGAAGACAGGGGGGAATAAGTAACGAGCAGTACTTC. V and J are TRBV30 and TRBJ2-7, with 9 bases identical to TRBD1. The germline CDR1 and CDR2 sequences are GTSNPN and SVGIG (reference sequence). Germline trimming cut 3 bases from V and 5 bases from J; bases unmatched to any gene: 11. This CDR3 is 15 amino acids long.

The rearrangement uses TRBV2 and TRBJ1-1, with 9 bases matching TRBD1. The CDR3 loop spans 15 amino acids. Germline lookup yields CDR1 SNHLY and CDR2 FYNNEI. The ends lost 7 bases at V and 4 bases at J; junction bases unmatched: 10. CDR3 amino acids: CASKVQGAPVTEAFF. In DNA form, the CDR3 reads TGTGCCAGCAAGGTACAGGGGGCGCCGGTCACTGAAGCTTTCTTT.

The chain combines TRBV9 with TRBJ2-5, with 15 positions matching TRBD2. There are 17 residues in the CDR3. Trimming removed 3 bases from V and 4 bases from J; junction bases left unmatched: 7. Germline CDR1 SGDLS, CDR2 YYNGEE. The CDR3 reads CASSGGGTSGGRETQYF. As DNA, the CDR3 is TGTGCCAGCAGCGGAGGTGGGACTAGCGGGGGGCGAGAGACCCAGTACTTC.

The chain links TRBV5-1 to TRBJ1-3; D gene unclear. The CDR3 runs to 15 residues. Germline V gene lookup returns CDR1 SGHRS and CDR2 YFSETQ. Trimming removed 0 bases at V and 0 bases at J, with 7 bases between. This chain's CDR3 is CASSLGSLSGNTIYF. The DNA for the CDR3 is TGCGCCAGCAGCTTGGGCAGTCTCTCTGGAAACACCATATATTTT.

This clone was counted a few times. The gene calls are TRBV10-3 and TRBJ2-3, with TRBD2 matching over 7 bases. The V gene end was trimmed by 0 bases and the J gene end by 0 bases; junction bases not matched to a gene: 12. There are 19 residues in the CDR3. The germline CDR1 and CDR2 sequences are ENHRY and SYGVKD. CDR3 loop: CAISESWRSGEGSTDTQYF. The CDR3 DNA reads as TGTGCCATCAGTGAGTCTTGGCGGTCGGGGGAGGGCAGCACAGATACGCAGTATTTT.

This chain connects TRBV5-4 to TRBJ1-1; weak D call: TRBD1 (5 bases). V was pared by 4 bases and J by 5 bases, with 24 bases between. The V gene's germline CDR1 is SGHNT and CDR2 YYREEE (reference sequence). The length of the CDR3 is 17 residues. CDR3 loop: CASSPRGAGRGMTEAFF. Here the CDR3 DNA reads TGTGCCAGCAGCCCCAGAGGGGCAGGGCGGGGGATGACTGAAGCTTTCTTT.